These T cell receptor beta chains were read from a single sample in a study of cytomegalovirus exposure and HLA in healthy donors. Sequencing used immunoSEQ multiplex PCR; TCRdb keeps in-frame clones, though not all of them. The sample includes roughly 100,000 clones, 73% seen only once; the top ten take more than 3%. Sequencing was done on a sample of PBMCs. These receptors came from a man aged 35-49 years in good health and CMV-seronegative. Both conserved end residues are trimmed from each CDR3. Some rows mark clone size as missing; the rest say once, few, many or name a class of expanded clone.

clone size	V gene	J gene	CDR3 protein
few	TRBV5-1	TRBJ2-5	ASSLGQIQETQY
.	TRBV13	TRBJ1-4	ASSLIGGGYEKLF
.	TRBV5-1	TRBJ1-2	ASSIADQGYT
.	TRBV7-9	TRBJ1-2	ASSFADRVGGYT
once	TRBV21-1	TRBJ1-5	ASSATGTNNQPQH
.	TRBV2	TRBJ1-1	ASRRQLNTEAF
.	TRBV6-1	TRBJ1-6	ASSEGTGDNSPLH
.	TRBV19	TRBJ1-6	ASSIVPGQESPLH
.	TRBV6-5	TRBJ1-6	ASSYKGQGYNSPLH
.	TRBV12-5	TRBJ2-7	ASGLEGLEQY
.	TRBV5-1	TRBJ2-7	ASSAGTGNYEQY
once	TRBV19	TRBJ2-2	ASTWLGTGTRGNTGELF
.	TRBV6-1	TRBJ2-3	ASSEVGTAPPDTQY
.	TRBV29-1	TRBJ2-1	SAETSGYNEQF
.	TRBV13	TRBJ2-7	ASSLASASGGRVYEQY
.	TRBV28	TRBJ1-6	ASFPGRRSPLH
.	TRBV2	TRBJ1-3	ASSGVYPGNTIY
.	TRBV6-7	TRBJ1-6	AGRDTYNSPLH
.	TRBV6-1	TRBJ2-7	ASSEVPAASDEQY
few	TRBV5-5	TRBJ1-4	ASSFGTGGSFNEKLF
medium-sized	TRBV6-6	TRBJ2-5	ASSFSASGGSAN
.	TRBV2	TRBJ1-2	ATTRTDYGYT
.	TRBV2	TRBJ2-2	ASSVWGRDTTGELF
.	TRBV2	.	ASSEEIKRENEQY